This T cell receptor beta chain was obtained from a study of T cell repertoires in cytomegalovirus infection. This clonotype has at least ten counts. This CDR3 region has 14 residues. With 5 bases clipped from V and 6 bases from J, the junction kept 5 bases outside the gene matches. Germline loops: CDR1 MDHEN, CDR2 SYDVKM. TCRdb re-called the reads with MiXCR, one entry per CDR3 protein. Here the sample spans 250,000 to 300,000 distinct CDR3 sequences, around 13% being singletons. The V call is TRBV28, the J call TRBJ2-7, with 12 bases matching TRBD1. The source is a human donor in good health (CMV status not recorded). Some clones in this sample may be carry-over from other donors' samples. Input material: PBMCs. The CDR3 spells CASSTGTGGFEQYF. The DNA for the CDR3 is TGTGCCAGCAGTACCGGGACAGGGGGCTTCGAGCAGTACTTC.